The T cell receptor (beta chain) described here comes from a study of T cell clones after liver transplantation. Only in-frame clones appear in the TCRdb table, and some are missing; sequencing was by immunoSEQ multiplex PCR. The profile shows tens of thousands of clones, approximately 87% of them singletons. This sample comprised CD4+ T cells from blood, obtained at the 22-month timepoint. The clonotype comes from a human patient who received a liver transplant. Some T cells here may be from the graft donor.

The CDR3 nucleotides are TGCGCCAGCAGCCAAGATATCACCCTCACCGGGGAGCTGTTTTTT. It codes for CASSQDITLTGELFF. The V call is TRBV4-3, the J call TRBJ2-2; D not certain. V was pared by 0 bases and J by 4 bases, with 9 bases between. This CDR3 spans 15 amino acids. Germline loops: CDR1 LGHNA, CDR2 YSLEER.